This entry lists 7 T cell receptor beta chains sequenced from one sample in a study of cytomegalovirus exposure and HLA in healthy donors. In the PCR, 60 Vbeta and 13 Jbeta primers were used. The data were produced by immunoSEQ multiplex PCR, yet TCRdb's version contains in-frame clones alone and is incomplete. The sample holds some 110,000 clones, around 80% seen once. The sequenced sample consisted of PBMCs. These receptors were obtained from a young man in good health and CMV-seronegative.

The V call is TRBV4-1, the J call TRBJ2-7, with D possibly matching TRBD2 (6 bases). Germline CDR1 MGHRA, CDR2 YSYEKL. V gave up 4 bases and J gave up 0 bases, with 13 bases separating them. The CDR3 length is 15 residues. For the CDR3, the DNA is TGCGCCAGCAGCCTTGCGGGGATCCCCTCCTACGAGCAGTACTTC. This encodes CASSLAGIPSYEQYF.

V gene TRBV30 combines with J gene TRBJ1-3; D remains unclear. CDR1 GTSNPN and CDR2 SVGIG come from the germline V gene (reference sequence). The ends were cut back, 6 bases at V and 1 base at J, with 4 bases in the middle. CDR3 length: 11 amino acids. The CDR3 sequence: CACLSGNTIYF. CDR3 sequence (DNA): TGTGCCTGTTTATCTGGAAACACCATATATTTT.

The chain combines TRBV18 with TRBJ2-7; unclear D gene. The germline gives CDR1 KGHSH, CDR2 LQKENI. This CDR3 contains 14 residues. V lost 0 bases to trimming and J lost 3 bases, with 9 bases between them. The CDR3 region has the DNA TGTGCCAGCTCACCACCGTACAGCAGCTACGAGCAGTACTTC. Amino acid sequence: CASSPPYSSYEQYF.

The rearrangement joins TRBV6-1 to TRBJ1-4, with 8 bases identical to TRBD1. The V gene's germline CDR1 is MNHNS and CDR2 SASEGT. The CDR3 has 13 amino acids. Unmatched junction bases numbered 3, after V lost 7 bases and J lost 5 bases. CDR3 sequence: CASTRTGNEKLFF. The CDR3 DNA reads as TGTGCCAGCACCAGGACAGGGAATGAAAAACTGTTTTTT.

CDR3 amino acids: CASSLEGLGGLSGTGAEQYF. Here the CDR3 DNA reads TGCGCCAGCAGCTTGGAGGGTCTTGGAGGGCTTTCGGGAACAGGGGCCGAGCAGTACTTC. J is TRBJ2-7 and V is TRBV5-1, with a tentative D call TRBD1 (7 bases). Trimming removed 0 bases from V and 6 bases from J, with 31 bases in between. The CDR3 is 20 residues long. Germline lookup yields CDR1 SGHRS and CDR2 YFSETQ.

The rearrangement links TRBV4-2 to TRBJ1-1; 7 bases align to TRBD1. Trimming removed 7 bases from V and 2 bases from J; junction bases left unmatched: 10. The germline gives CDR1 LGHNA, CDR2 YNFKEQ. The CDR3 is 15 residues long. In nucleotides, the CDR3 is TGTGCCAGCACCCCACAGGGGTTTCTTAACACTGAAGCTTTCTTT. The encoded protein is CASTPQGFLNTEAFF.

The V and J genes are TRBV5-5 and TRBJ2-2, with 12 positions matching TRBD2. Germline values: CDR1 SGHKS, CDR2 YYEKEE (reference sequence). V shed 4 bases, J shed 6 bases, and the junction held 13 bases outside the gene matches. The CDR3 consists of 18 residues. The CDR3 DNA is TGTGCCAGCAGCCCCCCGTCTGGACTAGCGGGAATGGCCGGGGAGCTGTTTTTT. Protein: CASSPPSGLAGMAGELFF.